This T cell receptor (beta chain) was recorded in a study of shared clonotypes between healthy human individuals. As for the study in general: A donor's plate count was three for CD4 naive and three for CD4 memory; CD8 naive had two and CD8 memory one.

Naive CD8 cells were CD45RO-negative, positively selected for CCR7, excluding terminally differentiated effector memory CD45RA+ cells. Data came from immunoSEQ multiplex PCR; TCRdb stores just in-frame clones and leaves some out. This table has 1.5 million to 2.5 million clones, over 85% appearing once. The clonotype comes from a man younger than 35 in good health. The sequencing input was naive CD8+ T cells sorted from blood.

The CDR3 loop reads CASSFDRGHEQYF. CDR3 DNA sequence: TGTGCCAGCAGCTTTGACAGGGGCCACGAGCAGTACTTC. The J gene is TRBJ2-7, the V gene TRBV7-3, with TRBD1 identical over 8 bases. The V gene's germline CDR1 is SGHTA and CDR2 FQGTGA. The CDR3 totals 13 residues. V trimming: 3 bases; J trimming: 5 bases; junction bases outside the gene matches: 3.